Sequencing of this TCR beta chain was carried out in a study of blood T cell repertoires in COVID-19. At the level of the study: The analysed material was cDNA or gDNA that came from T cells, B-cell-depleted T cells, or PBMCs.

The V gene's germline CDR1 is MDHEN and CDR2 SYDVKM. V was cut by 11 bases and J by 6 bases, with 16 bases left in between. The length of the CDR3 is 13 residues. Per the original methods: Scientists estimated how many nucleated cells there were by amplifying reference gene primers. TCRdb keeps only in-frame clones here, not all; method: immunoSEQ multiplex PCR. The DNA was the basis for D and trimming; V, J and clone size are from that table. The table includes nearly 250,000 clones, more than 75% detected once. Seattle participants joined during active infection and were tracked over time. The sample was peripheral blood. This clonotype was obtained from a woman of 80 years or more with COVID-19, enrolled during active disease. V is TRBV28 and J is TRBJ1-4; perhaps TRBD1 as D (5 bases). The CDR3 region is CASNSGVYEKLFF. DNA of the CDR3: TGTGCCTCCAACTCGGGGGTTTATGAAAAACTGTTTTTT.